This entry is about one T cell receptor (beta chain). What it binds is not known. The source of the sample is a study of cytomegalovirus exposure and HLA in healthy donors. Study-wide points: Through in vitro validation, three CMV-associated chains were shown to be specific for CMV antigens. In the roughly 130 validation repertoires, a later analysis found that first-cohort TCR clusters tended to co-occur. The authors enumerated over 150 TCR beta chains as linked to cytomegalovirus.

Data came from immunoSEQ multiplex PCR; TCRdb stores just in-frame clones and leaves some out. The profile shows about 110,000 clones, 88% of them singletons. CDR3 length: 17 amino acids. V shed 2 bases and J 2 bases; nucleotides not matched to a gene: 6. CDR1 and CDR2 (germline): SGHTA, FQGNSA. V is TRBV7-2 and J is TRBJ2-6; 7 nucleotides align to TRBD2. The specimen sequenced was PBMCs. The receptor was derived from a woman aged 30 to 39 in good health and CMV-seropositive. CDR3 nucleotide sequence: TGTGCCAGCAGCTTATGGGGGAGGGCCACTGGGGCCAACGTCCTGACTTTC. Translation gives CASSLWGRATGANVLTF.